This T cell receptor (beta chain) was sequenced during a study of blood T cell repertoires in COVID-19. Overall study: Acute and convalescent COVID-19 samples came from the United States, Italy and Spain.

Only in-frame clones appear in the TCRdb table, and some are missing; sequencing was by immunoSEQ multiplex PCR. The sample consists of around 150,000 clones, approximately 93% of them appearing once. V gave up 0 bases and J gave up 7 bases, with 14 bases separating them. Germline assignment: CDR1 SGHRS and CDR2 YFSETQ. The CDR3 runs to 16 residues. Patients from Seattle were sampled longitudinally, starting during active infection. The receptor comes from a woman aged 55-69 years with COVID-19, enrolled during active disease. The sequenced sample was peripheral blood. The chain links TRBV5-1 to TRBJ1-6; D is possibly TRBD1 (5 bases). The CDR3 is CASSLEPDSLNSPLHF. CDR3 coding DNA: TGCGCCAGCAGCTTGGAGCCCGACAGCTTGAATTCACCCCTCCACTTT. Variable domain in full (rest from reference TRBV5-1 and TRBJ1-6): KAGVTQTPRYLIKTRGQQVTLSCSPISGHRSVSWYQQTPGQGLQFLFEYFSETQRNKGNFPGRFSGRQFSNSRSEMNVSTLELGDSALYLCASSLEPDSLNSPLHFGNGTRLTVT.